This T cell receptor beta chain was identified during a study of tumor-infiltrating lymphocytes in primary liver carcinoma. A constant-region primer primed TCR beta cDNA synthesis from roughly 500 ng of total RNA. Three nested multiplex PCR rounds, a slightly modified ARM-PCR method, built the TCR beta libraries. The two initial PCR rounds, nine to eleven cycles each, used TRBV1-TRBV30 forward and C-beta reverse primers. MiXCR was run by TCRdb on the multiplex PCR reads, yielding one entry per CDR3 protein. Seen here are 310,000 or so distinct CDR3 sequences, roughly two thirds observed once, and the top ten hold 5.5% to 8%. They got blood RNA out of unsorted whole blood and also pulled out germline DNA. CDR1 MNHEY and CDR2 SVGEGT come from the germline V gene. This CDR3 comprises 13 residues. Trimming cost V 7 bases and J 8 bases, with 15 bases left between them.

The source is a man aged 40-50 years with primary liver carcinoma and hepatitis B virus infection. This chain links TRBV6-2 or TRBV6-3 with TRBJ1-5; D gene uncertain. Specimen: peripheral blood. DNA of the CDR3: TGTGCCAGCAATGTGTGGAGGGCGGAGCCCCAGCATTTT. Amino acids: CASNVWRAEPQHF.